The entry below describes one TCR beta chain. Trimming cost V 5 bases and J 1 base; bases outside gene matches: 4. The V gene's germline CDR1 is SGHAT and CDR2 FQNNGV. CDR3 size: 15 residues. This record comes from a study of blood T cell repertoires in COVID-19. TCRdb's copy holds only in-frame clones and misses some; the assay was immunoSEQ multiplex PCR. The sample includes 10,000 to 15,000 clones, 65% to 90% of them seen just once. The chain links TRBV11-2 to TRBJ1-5, with 8 positions matching TRBD1. The sequenced material came from peripheral blood. This receptor was obtained from a woman aged 60-70 years with acute or convalescent COVID-19. CDR3 amino acids: CASSPRTGSNQPQHF. The CDR3 coding sequence is TGTGCCAGCAGCCCGAGGACAGGGAGCAATCAGCCCCAGCATTTT.